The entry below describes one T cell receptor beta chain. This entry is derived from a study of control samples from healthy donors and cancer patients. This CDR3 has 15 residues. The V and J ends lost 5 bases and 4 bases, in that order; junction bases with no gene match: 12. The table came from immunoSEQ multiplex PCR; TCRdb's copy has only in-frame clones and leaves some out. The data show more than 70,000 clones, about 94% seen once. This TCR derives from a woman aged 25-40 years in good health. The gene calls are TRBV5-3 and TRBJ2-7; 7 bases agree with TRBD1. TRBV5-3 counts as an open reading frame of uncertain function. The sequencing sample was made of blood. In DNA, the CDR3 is TGTGCCAGAAGATCCGGGACAGTTAGATTTTACGAGCAGTACGTC. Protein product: CARRSGTVRFYEQYV.